This paragraph covers one T cell receptor (beta chain) sequence. Its target is unknown. This specimen belongs to a study of human T cells and chemical hapten exposure. Background on the study: Weekly scalp doses of diphenylcyclopropenone were given to patients during the approximately 25-week study.

As for time point: patch test 1, 2 weeks after DPC sensitization. Described treatment: therapeutic diphenylcyclopropenone sensitization with weekly scalp DPC. As originally analysed: Sequenced samples showed a median of approximately 100,000 TCRs each, with counts running from around 25,000 to 690,000. TCRdb processed the RACE reads anew with MiXCR; each CDR3 protein has one entry. Clone size and V and J calls follow TCRdb, not the original study. The table has fewer than 130,000 distinct CDR3 sequences, around 10% seen once; the top ten hold 3% to 4.5%. Germline assignment: CDR1 DFQATT and CDR2 SNEGSKA (reference sequence). Between the trimmed V and J ends, which lost 6 bases and 2 bases, there was a span of 13 bases. This CDR3 comprises 14 residues. Overall study results and limits: Expanded TCRs produced significantly more large CDR3 similarity clusters than controls did.

The source material was whole blood, sampled in connection with sensitization to the hapten diphenylcyclopropenone (DPC). The sequence derives from a woman in her thirties or forties with alopecia areata. Some clones in this sample may be carry-over from other donors' samples. The chain combines TRBV20-1 with TRBJ2-2; D gene unclear. CDR3 in DNA: TGCAGTGCCCCGGACCTAGTCAACACCGGGGAGCTGTTTTTT. Protein product: CSAPDLVNTGELFF.